The clone carrying this T cell receptor (beta chain) was seen more than once but under ten times. The data were obtained in a study of technical replicates of blood from several donors. The repertoire was sequenced with immunoSEQ multiplex PCR; TCRdb's copy has only in-frame clones and lacks some. The sample carries about 15,000 clones, 84% recorded once. Sequenced input: PBMCs. This TCR derives from a human donor in good health.

The DNA for the CDR3 is TGTGCCAGCAGCTCCGAGGGAGGCTCTGGAAACACCATATATTTT. It codes for CASSSEGGSGNTIYF. The gene calls are TRBV7-9 and TRBJ1-3; D remains ambiguous. V was shortened by 4 bases and J by 0 bases, with 10 bases between the two germline ends. The length of the CDR3 is 15 residues. CDR1 and CDR2 from the germline V gene are SEHNR and FQNEAQ (reference sequence).